This T cell receptor (beta chain) was profiled in a study of blood T cell repertoires in COVID-19. Study-wide context: COVID-19 samples from acute and convalescent phases originated in the United States, Italy and Spain. PBMCs, B-cell-depleted T cells, or T cells were the source of the cDNA or gDNA that made up the material.

Authors' data handling: Amplification from reference gene primers served as the basis for estimated nucleated cell counts. Measured with immunoSEQ multiplex PCR; TCRdb has only the in-frame clones, and not every one. The D gene and trimming were derived from the DNA, and the V and J assignments and clone size from that table. The profile shows 300,000 or so clones, roughly 90% of them singletons. The J segment lost 6 bases and the V segment lost 5 bases, leaving 7 bases of the junction unmatched. Germline assignment: CDR1 MNHEY and CDR2 SMNVEV (reference sequence). CDR3 length: 16 residues. This clone was observed a single time.

J is TRBJ2-3 and V is TRBV27; 14 bases fit TRBD2. This sequence originates from a young man who had recovered from COVID-19. The sequenced sample was peripheral blood. CDR3: CASSPLGLAGVDTQYF. In DNA, the CDR3 is TGTGCCAGCAGTCCTTTGGGACTAGCGGGAGTGGATACGCAGTATTTT.